A selection of T cell receptor beta chains follows, all from one sample in a study of blood T cell repertoires in COVID-19. Profiled with immunoSEQ multiplex PCR; TCRdb holds only in-frame clones, not every one. The profile shows about 290,000 clones, around nine tenths of them singletons. The material sequenced was PBMCs or T cells enriched from blood (not recorded which). All receptors derive from a woman aged 40-49 years who had recovered from COVID-19. Both conserved end residues are part of each CDR3. Fields, in order: D gene, clone size, J gene, V gene, CDR3 DNA, CDR3 protein. D genes are given only for firm matches. The listing skips clone size in some rows; elsewhere it reads once, few, many or a size class.

d_call: NA; clone_size: NA; j_call: TRBJ1-4; v_call: TRBV4-1; cdr3_nt: TGCGCCAGCAGCCTGTCCCCACAGGGCCTTAATGAAAAACTGTTTTTT; cdr3_aa: CASSLSPQGLNEKLFF
d_call: TRBD1; clone_size: NA; j_call: TRBJ1-1; v_call: TRBV3-1/TRBV3-2; cdr3_nt: TGTGCCAGCAGCCAACCCGGGACAGGCAAGCTGGACACTGAAGCTTTCTTT; cdr3_aa: CASSQPGTGKLDTEAFF
d_call: NA; clone_size: NA; j_call: TRBJ2-2; v_call: TRBV29-1; cdr3_nt: TGCAGCGTTGAAAGGGACACTGGGGCCGGGGAGCTGTTTTTT; cdr3_aa: CSVERDTGAGELFF
d_call: NA; clone_size: NA; j_call: TRBJ2-5; v_call: TRBV7-2; cdr3_nt: TGTGCCAGCAGCTTGGGGGGTAGGGTAGAGACCCAGTACTTC; cdr3_aa: CASSLGGRVETQYF
d_call: NA; clone_size: NA; j_call: TRBJ2-7; v_call: TRBV11-3; cdr3_nt: TGTGCCAGCAGCCTGGCACAGGGTTACGAGCAGTACTTC; cdr3_aa: CASSLAQGYEQYF
d_call: TRBD1; clone_size: NA; j_call: TRBJ1-1; v_call: TRBV5-1; cdr3_nt: TGCGCCAGCAGTGGACAGGGGGTCAACACTGAAGCTTTCTTT; cdr3_aa: CASSGQGVNTEAFF
d_call: NA; clone_size: NA; j_call: TRBJ1-2; v_call: TRBV2; cdr3_nt: TGTGCCAGCAAGAGACAGGTCTTAGCTAACTATGGCTACACCTTC; cdr3_aa: CASKRQVLANYGYTF
d_call: NA; clone_size: NA; j_call: TRBJ1-3; v_call: TRBV4-1; cdr3_nt: TGCGCCAGCAGCCAAGAGGGACATGGGGGAAACACCATATATTTT; cdr3_aa: CASSQEGHGGNTIYF
d_call: NA; clone_size: NA; j_call: TRBJ2-2; v_call: TRBV5-1; cdr3_nt: TGCGCCAGCAGCTTACGGGAACAGCAGAACACCGGGGAGCTGTTTTTT; cdr3_aa: CASSLREQQNTGELFF
d_call: NA; clone_size: NA; j_call: TRBJ1-1; v_call: TRBV7-9; cdr3_nt: TGTGCCAGCAGCACCCCACAGGGCCCGAACACTGAAGCTTTCTTT; cdr3_aa: CASSTPQGPNTEAFF
d_call: TRBD1; clone_size: NA; j_call: TRBJ1-4; v_call: TRBV5-1; cdr3_nt: TGCGCCAGCAGCGCGGACAGGGGGTCTGAAAAACTGTTTTTT; cdr3_aa: CASSADRGSEKLFF
d_call: NA; clone_size: many; j_call: TRBJ1-1; v_call: TRBV6-5; cdr3_nt: TGTGCCAGCAGGGATAGGGGTCAGGGTCCTACTGAAGCTTTCTTT; cdr3_aa: CASRDRGQGPTEAFF
d_call: NA; clone_size: NA; j_call: TRBJ1-2; v_call: TRBV19; cdr3_nt: TGTGCCAGACTCCTGGCAGGGAACCATTGGGGCTACACCTTC; cdr3_aa: CARLLAGNHWGYTF
d_call: TRBD1; clone_size: NA; j_call: TRBJ2-3; v_call: TRBV28; cdr3_nt: TGTGCCAGCACTCCGGGACAGGGGTCGGATACGCAGTATTTT; cdr3_aa: CASTPGQGSDTQYF
d_call: NA; clone_size: NA; j_call: TRBJ2-2; v_call: TRBV15; cdr3_nt: TGTGCCACCAGCAGAGATAGGGGCAGGGTATTCACCGGGGAGCTGTTTTTT; cdr3_aa: CATSRDRGRVFTGELFF
d_call: NA; clone_size: NA; j_call: TRBJ1-6; v_call: TRBV30; cdr3_nt: TGTGCCTCACAGGGTAGCCCCTATAATTCACCCCTCCACTTT; cdr3_aa: CASQGSPYNSPLHF
d_call: NA; clone_size: NA; j_call: TRBJ1-3; v_call: TRBV5-6; cdr3_nt: TGTGCCAGCAGCTTGGACAGGGTGGAAAACACCATATATTTT; cdr3_aa: CASSLDRVENTIYF
d_call: NA; clone_size: NA; j_call: TRBJ1-4; v_call: TRBV27; cdr3_nt: TGTGCCAGCAGCTACCTCGGGGAGCTTAATGAAAAACTGTTTTTT; cdr3_aa: CASSYLGELNEKLFF
d_call: TRBD2; clone_size: NA; j_call: TRBJ2-1; v_call: TRBV5-1; cdr3_nt: TGCGCCAGTCGGGAGGGCCCGGGGAATGAGCAGTTCTTC; cdr3_aa: CASREGPGNEQFF
d_call: TRBD2; clone_size: NA; j_call: TRBJ2-5; v_call: TRBV7-8; cdr3_nt: TGTGCCAGCAGCCCGGCGGGACTAGCGACAGGAGAGACCCAGTACTTC; cdr3_aa: CASSPAGLATGETQYF